The clone carrying this T cell receptor beta chain was recorded many times. Antigen specificity is unknown. These data originate in a study of T-cell reconstitution after alpha-beta-depleted transplantation in children. General observations from the study: Reportedly, roughly two months post-transplant, alpha-beta T cells arose from several hundred expanded graft clones. Counts and diversity of T cells one year after transplant came mostly from newly produced T cells. Some patients owed their high day-60 TCRbeta diversity to surviving recipient T cells and thymic progenitors.

Unique molecular identifiers tagged the TCRbeta library. TCRdb reanalysed the PCR reads using MiXCR and keeps one entry per CDR3 protein. The data contain about 300,000 distinct CDR3 sequences, roughly 9.1% of them singletons. V was pared by 0 bases and J by 2 bases, with 4 bases of the junction left unmatched. This CDR3 spans 15 amino acids. Germline CDR1 is DFQATT and CDR2 is SNEGSKA (reference sequence). The TCR originated in a boy less than two years old with acute myeloid leukemia, due to receive a stem cell transplant. The sequencing here drew on PBMCs, taken before TCRalphabeta/CD19-depleted stem cell transplant. This chain connects TRBV20-1 to TRBJ2-4; TRBD2 matches 7 bases. CDR3 in DNA: TGCAGTGCTAGAGATGGGAGGGTAACCAAAAACATTCAGTACTTC. This encodes CSARDGRVTKNIQYF.